This TCR beta chain was profiled in a study of Graves' ophthalmopathy and Graves' hyperthyroidism. Amplification from RNA transcripts yielded the TCR beta CDR3 regions. The authors performed first-round RT-PCR with HTBI primers and then a second-round multiplex PCR. TCRdb called the multiplex PCR reads again in MiXCR, with one record for every CDR3 protein. Among 52,000 or so distinct CDR3 sequences listed, roughly half were seen once. The CDR3 loop spans 14 amino acids. From germline, CDR1 is SGHDT and CDR2 YYEEEE. Comments on this clonotype: A read error may produce the germline difference seen at one junction end.

The sample taken for sequencing was peripheral blood. V and J are TRBV5-6 and TRBJ1-6, with D maybe TRBD1 (5 bases). This sequence was found in an adult woman with Graves' ophthalmopathy. CDR3 region: CTSISEIGGSPLHF. As DNA, the CDR3 is TGTACCAGCATCTCCGAGATCGGGGGTTCACCCCTCCACTTT. Full variable domain (missing parts from reference TRBV5-6 and TRBJ1-6): DAGVTQSPTHLIKTRGQQVTLRCSPKSGHDTVSWYQQALGQGPQFIFQYYEEEERQRGNFPDRFSGHQFPNYSSELNVNALLLGDSALYLCTSISEIGGSPLHFGNGTRLTVT.